Included here is one T cell receptor (beta chain) sequence, with context. Its antigen is unknown. The data were taken from a study of stem cell transplantation in POMP-related autoinflammatory disease. Study-level background: CD8+ T cells were low and CD4+ cells naive-skewed before transplant. Neutrophil and platelet engraftment from the graft donor was 100% through one year after transplant. Findings and limits, study-wide: PRAID patients trended toward lower TRB diversity and higher clonality in all analyzed T-cell subsets.

The protocol was immunoSEQ multiplex PCR, while the TCRdb copy is restricted to in-frame clones and leaves out a portion. The repertoire consists of about 68,000 clones, with approximately 91% occurring once and the leading ten covering 0.66%. J lost 4 bases, V lost 5 bases, and 5 bases had no gene match. The CDR3 is made up of 13 amino acids. Germline CDR1 SQVTM, CDR2 ANQGSEA. The chain couples TRBV29-1 to TRBJ2-1, with TRBD1 matching 7 bases. The TCR sequence derives from a human patient with POMP-related autoinflammation and immune dysregulation (PRAID). The graft donor may account for some of the T cells. Source: CD4+ T cells from PBMCs, taken after stem cell transplantation. CDR3 sequence reads: CSVTGTAYNEQFF. The CDR3 DNA sequence: TGCAGCGTTACCGGGACAGCATACAATGAGCAGTTCTTC.